The entry below describes one TCR beta chain. This record comes from a study of cytomegalovirus exposure and HLA in healthy donors. Germline V gene data show CDR1 as SEHNR and CDR2 as FQNEAQ (reference sequence). CDR3 size: 14 residues. V lost 6 bases to trimming and J lost 5 bases, with 17 bases between them. Amplification used 60 Vbeta primers and 13 Jbeta primers. TCRdb keeps only in-frame clones here, not all; method: immunoSEQ multiplex PCR. The sample carries over 100,000 clones, approximately 70% recorded once. Sequenced sample: PBMCs. The rearrangement uses TRBV7-9 and TRBJ2-7; the D gene is possibly TRBD1 (6 bases). This receptor was taken from a woman aged 70-85 years in good health and CMV-seropositive. CDR3 DNA: TGTGCCAGCAGTCGTATTACAGGGAGACACGAGCAGTACTTC. Encoded protein: CASSRITGRHEQYF. Supplemented by reference TRBV7-9 and TRBJ2-7, the full variable domain reads DTGVSQNPRHKITKRGQNVTFRCDPISEHNRLYWYRQTLGQGPEFLTYFQNEAQLEKSRLLSDRFSAERPKGSFSTLEIQRTEQGDSAMYLCASSRITGRHEQYFGPGTRLTVT.